This T cell receptor beta chain was documented in a study of blood T cell repertoires in COVID-19. Study at large: The samples span acute and convalescent COVID-19 from the United States, Italy and Spain. PBMCs, B-cell-depleted T cells, or T cells provided the cDNA or gDNA that made up the material.

Trimming pared 3 bases from V and 6 bases from J, leaving 9 bases between. Per germline, CDR1 MDHEN and CDR2 SYDVKM. The CDR3 is 14 residues long. Original data processing: Amplification of reference gene primers provided the estimated nucleated cell counts. Using immunoSEQ multiplex PCR, the repertoire was profiled, and TCRdb retains in-frame clones only, with some absent. The V and J calls and clone size were taken over from that table, and D and trimming were inferred from the DNA. The sample records about 160,000 clones, approximately 79% being singletons. The specimen sequenced was peripheral blood. The receptor was isolated from a woman aged 40-49 years with COVID-19, enrolled during active disease. The V and J genes are TRBV28 and TRBJ2-6; D remains unclear. The CDR3 loop is CASSLIRKANVLTF. CDR3 coding DNA: TGTGCCAGCAGTTTGATCAGAAAGGCCAACGTCCTGACTTTC.